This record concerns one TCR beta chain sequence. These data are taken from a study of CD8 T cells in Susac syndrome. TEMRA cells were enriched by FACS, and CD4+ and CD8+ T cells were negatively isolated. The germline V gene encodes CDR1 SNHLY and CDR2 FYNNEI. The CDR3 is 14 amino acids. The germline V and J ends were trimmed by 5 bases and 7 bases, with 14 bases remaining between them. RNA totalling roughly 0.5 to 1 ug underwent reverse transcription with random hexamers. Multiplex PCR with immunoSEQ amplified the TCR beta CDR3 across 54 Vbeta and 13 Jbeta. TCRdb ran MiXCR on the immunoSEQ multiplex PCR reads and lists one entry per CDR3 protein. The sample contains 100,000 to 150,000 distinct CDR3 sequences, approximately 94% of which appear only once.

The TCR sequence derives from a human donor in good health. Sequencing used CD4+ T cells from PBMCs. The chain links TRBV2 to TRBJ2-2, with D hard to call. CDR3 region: CASSNNPFDGELFF. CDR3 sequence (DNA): TGTGCCAGCAGTAATAATCCTTTCGACGGGGAGCTGTTTTTT.